Each of the 25 T cell receptor beta chains below was sequenced from the same sample in a study of OX40 agonist ivuxolimab in advanced cancers. Produced via immunoSEQ multiplex PCR; TCRdb's table is partial and in-frame only. This table has 99,000 or so clones, under 85% appearing once. The source was CD4+ or CD8+ T cells sorted from blood, collected in a trial of the OX40 agonist ivuxolimab. Source of these receptors: an adult with an advanced solid tumor such as melanoma, head and neck, liver or kidney cancer.

The chain is built from TRBV9 and TRBJ2-1, with TRBD2 identical over 8 bases. V was clipped by 4 bases and J by 3 bases; unmatched bases: 12. Germline CDR1 and CDR2: SGDLS and YYNGEE. The CDR3 runs 17 residues. The CDR3 is CASSPRGSGSGYNEQFF. The CDR3 coding sequence is TGTGCCAGCAGCCCCCGAGGGAGCGGGAGTGGCTACAATGAGCAGTTCTTC. The complete variable domain, with remaining parts taken from reference TRBV9 and TRBJ2-1, reads DSGVTQTPKHLITATGQRVTLRCSPRSGDLSVYWYQQSLDQGLQFLIQYYNGEERAKGNILERFSAQQFPDLHSELNLSSLELGDSALYFCASSPRGSGSGYNEQFFGPGTRLTVL.

The chain carries TRBV6-6 and TRBJ2-2, with D uncertain. CDR3 length equals 10 residues. V was clipped by 6 bases and J by 7 bases, with 3 bases between them. Germline values: CDR1 MNHNY, CDR2 SVGAGI (reference sequence). This chain's CDR3 is CASRFGELFF. DNA of the CDR3: TGTGCCAGCAGGTTCGGGGAGCTGTTTTTT.

J is TRBJ2-6 and V is TRBV10-3, with D tentatively TRBD1 or TRBD2 (5 bases each). Germline values: CDR1 ENHRY, CDR2 SYGVKD. The CDR3 is 16 residues long. V was cut by 5 bases and J by 0 bases, with 11 bases left in between. The CDR3 is CAISRDPSSGANVLTF. The CDR3 bases are TGTGCCATCAGTCGGGACCCCAGCTCTGGGGCCAACGTCCTGACTTTC.

This clone turned up a few times. This rearrangement joins TRBV5-6 to TRBJ2-7; D ambiguous. The V end was cut by 4 bases, the J end by 0 bases, with 5 bases between. The germline V gene has CDR1 SGHDT and CDR2 YYEEEE. The CDR3 is 12 amino acids. Here the CDR3 DNA reads TGTGCCAGCAGCAAAACCTCCTACGAGCAGTACTTC. It encodes CASSKTSYEQYF.

This sequence joins TRBV5-1 and TRBJ2-3; D perhaps matches TRBD2 (5 bases). Deletions cut 0 bases from V and 1 base from J, with 9 bases between. Germline values: CDR1 SGHRS, CDR2 YFSETQ. This CDR3 comprises 15 residues. The CDR3, as DNA: TGCGCCAGCAGCTTGGCCGGGGTGGGCACAGATACGCAGTATTTT. It translates to CASSLAGVGTDTQYF.

The chain combines TRBV27 with TRBJ2-7, with 9 nucleotides matching TRBD2. The ends lost 8 bases at V and 5 bases at J; junction bases unmatched: 13. This CDR3 has 15 residues. Germline lookup yields CDR1 MNHEY and CDR2 SMNVEV (reference sequence). The CDR3 DNA reads as TGTGCCAGCTGGGGGGGTAGCGGGAGTCCCCACGAGCAGTACTTC. This sequence encodes CASWGGSGSPHEQYF.

The rearrangement links TRBV7-9 to TRBJ2-5; maybe TRBD2 (7 bases). CDR1 is SEHNR, CDR2 FQNEAQ, per germline (reference sequence). The CDR3 loop spans 17 amino acids. Trimming pared 5 bases from V and 5 bases from J, leaving 24 bases between. CDR3 loop: CASSVSGGGLPRETQYF. In DNA, the CDR3 is TGTGCCAGCAGCGTCTCTGGGGGGGGGCTTCCTCGGGAGACCCAGTACTTC.

This chain connects TRBV2 to TRBJ1-5, with TRBD1 as a possible D gene (5 bases). The CDR3 extends over 14 amino acids. Trimming cost V 7 bases and J 4 bases, with 14 bases left between them. Germline CDR1 is SNHLY and CDR2 is FYNNEI. CDR3 bases: TGTGCCAGCACCAACGAGGGGTGGAATCAGCCCCAGCATTTT. As protein: CASTNEGWNQPQHF. The variable domain in full, completed from reference TRBV2 and TRBJ1-5, reads EPEVTQTPSHQVTQMGQEVILRCVPISNHLYFYWYRQILGQKVEFLVSFYNNEISEKSEIFDDQFSVERPDGSNFTLKIRSTKLEDSAMYFCASTNEGWNQPQHFGDGTRLSIL.

The rearrangement links TRBV28 to TRBJ2-7, with D unclear. The V end was cut by 7 bases, the J end by 2 bases, with 6 bases between. CDR3 length: 11 residues. Germline loops: CDR1 MDHEN, CDR2 SYDVKM. CDR3 DNA sequence: TGTGCCAGCACCTCCCCCTACGAGCAGTACTTC. Residues: CASTSPYEQYF. Complete variable domain (other parts from reference TRBV28 and TRBJ2-7): DVKVTQSSRYLVKRTGEKVFLECVQDMDHENMFWYRQDPGLGLRLIYFSYDVKMKEKGDIPEGYSVSREKKERFSLILESASTNQTSMYLCASTSPYEQYFGPGTRLTVT.

The chain couples TRBV15 to TRBJ2-1, with D unresolved. V dropped 3 bases and J dropped 0 bases, with 3 bases sitting between them. The germline V gene has CDR1 LNHNV and CDR2 YYDKDF (reference sequence). The CDR3 consists of 13 residues. The CDR3 sequence: CATSRSSYNEQFF. In DNA, the CDR3 is TGTGCCACCAGCAGGAGCTCCTACAATGAGCAGTTCTTC.

The chain is built from TRBV6-1 and TRBJ1-2; D call uncertain. The V gene's germline CDR1 is MNHNS and CDR2 SASEGT. V dropped 4 bases and J dropped 3 bases, with 12 bases sitting between them. The CDR3 sequence is 14 residues long. The CDR3 DNA sequence: TGTGCCAGCAGTGGCGGTCGGATGGACTATGGCTACACCTTC. Amino acids: CASSGGRMDYGYTF.

This chain connects TRBV5-4 to TRBJ2-5; D gene unclear. The CDR3 runs to 13 residues. The V gene's germline CDR1 is SGHNT and CDR2 YYREEE (reference sequence). Trimming cost V 4 bases and J 3 bases, with 10 bases left between them. The CDR3 sequence: CASSKDRKETQYF. The CDR3 DNA reads TGTGCCAGCAGCAAGGACCGTAAAGAGACCCAGTACTTC.

The V call is TRBV19, the J call TRBJ2-1; 9 bases agree with TRBD1. CDR3 size: 15 residues. The V gene end was trimmed by 1 base and the J gene end by 7 bases; junction bases not matched to a gene: 5. Germline V gives CDR1 LNHDA, CDR2 SQIVND (reference sequence). The CDR3 here is CASSIVAQGANEQFF. The DNA for the CDR3 is TGTGCCAGTAGTATAGTCGCACAGGGGGCAAATGAGCAGTTCTTC.

This clone showed up just a few times. The rearrangement joins TRBV7-9 to TRBJ1-1; D not certain. Trimming cost V 4 bases and J 8 bases, with 11 bases left between them. Germline CDR1 is SEHNR and CDR2 is FQNEAQ (reference sequence). The CDR3 is 12 amino acids. CDR3 sequence: CASSSGLREAFF. CDR3 DNA sequence: TGTGCCAGCAGCTCCGGTCTGAGGGAAGCTTTCTTT.

The J gene is TRBJ2-7, the V gene TRBV5-6; a weak D match, TRBD2 (6 bases). Between the trimmed V and J ends, which lost 5 bases and 3 bases, there was a span of 15 bases. CDR1 SGHDT and CDR2 YYEEEE come from the germline V gene. The CDR3 spans 14 residues. CDR3 region: CASSPLAENYEQYF. CDR3 in DNA: TGTGCCAGCAGTCCACTAGCCGAGAACTACGAGCAGTACTTC.

The chain has TRBV9 and TRBJ2-6; 8 nucleotides line up with TRBD2. CDR1 is SGDLS and CDR2 is YYNGEE in the germline V gene. V shed 3 bases and J 2 bases; nucleotides not matched to a gene: 13. The CDR3 runs to 19 residues. The CDR3 loop is CASSGWGAGGLTGANVLTF. The CDR3 DNA reads TGTGCCAGCAGCGGCTGGGGGGCGGGAGGACTTACTGGGGCCAACGTCCTGACTTTC.

The V call is TRBV15, the J call TRBJ2-2, with 7 bases lining up with TRBD1. Per the germline V gene, CDR1 is LNHNV and CDR2 is YYDKDF (reference sequence). V trimming: 2 bases; J trimming: 3 bases; junction bases outside the gene matches: 6. The CDR3 runs to 16 residues. CDR3 sequence reads: CATSRPGGIDTGELFF. The CDR3, as DNA: TGTGCCACCAGCAGACCAGGGGGTATCGACACCGGGGAGCTGTTTTTT.

This chain connects TRBV9 to TRBJ1-4, with 9 bases aligning to TRBD1. The CDR3 sequence is 15 residues long. V shed 3 bases and J 4 bases; nucleotides not matched to a gene: 4. CDR1 SGDLS and CDR2 YYNGEE come from the germline V gene. This chain's CDR3 is CASSAGQGNNEKLFF. In DNA, the CDR3 is TGTGCCAGCAGCGCTGGACAGGGGAATAATGAAAAACTGTTTTTT.

This clone was counted only a few times. The CDR3 loop reads CASSQDLGYGYTF. DNA of the CDR3: TGTGCCAGCAGCCAAGATTTGGGCTATGGCTACACCTTC. The chain combines TRBV4-2 with TRBJ1-2; D is uncertain. CDR3 length equals 13 residues. V lost 0 bases and J 4 bases, leaving 6 bases between the germline ends. Germline V lookup: CDR1 LGHNA, CDR2 YNFKEQ.

The chain carries TRBV5-8 and TRBJ2-7; no reliable D call. The V gene's germline CDR1 is SGHTS and CDR2 YDEGEE. The CDR3 is made up of 12 amino acids. V lost 1 base and J 2 bases, leaving 4 bases between the germline ends. CDR3 protein: CASSLQTYEQYF. CDR3 bases: TGTGCCAGCAGCTTGCAGACCTACGAGCAGTACTTC. Based on the CDR3 plus reference TRBV5-8 and TRBJ2-7, the full variable domain is EAGVTQSPTHLIKTRGQQATLRCSPISGHTSVYWYQQALGLGLQFLLWYDEGEERNRGNFPPRFSGRQFPNYSSELNVNALELEDSALYLCASSLQTYEQYFGPGTRLTVT.

This sequence joins TRBV4-3 and TRBJ2-2; D call uncertain. V lost 5 bases, J lost 8 bases, and 9 bases lay in between. CDR3 length: 12 amino acids. The germline V gene has CDR1 LGHNA and CDR2 YSLEER. CDR3 nucleotide sequence: TGCGCCAGCAGCGCCCCTAATGGGGAGCTGTTTTTT. Its translation: CASSAPNGELFF.

This clone came up a few times. The J gene is TRBJ1-1, the V gene TRBV9; a possible D gene is TRBD1 (5 bases). The V and J ends lost 6 bases and 4 bases respectively, with 16 bases between them. This CDR3 region has 14 residues. Germline CDR1 reads SGDLS; CDR2 reads YYNGEE. The chain's CDR3 is CASTSGGSGTEAFF. The CDR3 DNA is TGTGCCAGCACTTCGGGGGGGAGCGGCACTGAAGCTTTCTTT.

The chain is built from TRBV12-5 and TRBJ2-1, with 9 bases aligning to TRBD2. V was clipped by 2 bases and J by 8 bases; unmatched bases: 7. Germline V gene data show CDR1 as LGHNT and CDR2 as FRNRAP. The CDR3 totals 15 residues. This CDR3 is CASGLLLAGRYEQFF. CDR3 coding DNA: TGTGCTAGTGGTTTGTTGCTAGCGGGACGCTATGAGCAGTTCTTC.

The V call is TRBV6-5, the J call TRBJ1-1; D possibly corresponds to TRBD1 (5 bases). CDR3 length: 15 amino acids. From germline, CDR1 is MNHEY and CDR2 SVGAGI. V was trimmed by 0 bases and J by 3 bases, leaving 11 bases between them. CDR3 sequence (DNA): TGTGCCAGCAGTTACTCACCGGGGGGGGACACTGAAGCTTTCTTT. Protein: CASSYSPGGDTEAFF.

This rearrangement joins TRBV5-6 to TRBJ1-3; no definite D call. The CDR3 consists of 14 residues. Germline V CDR1 and CDR2: SGHDT, YYEEEE. V lost 0 bases, J lost 0 bases, and 4 bases lay in between. CDR3 region: CASSLGNSGNTIYF. CDR3 in DNA: TGTGCCAGCAGCTTGGGGAACTCTGGAAACACCATATATTTT.